This TCR beta chain originates from a study of blood T cell repertoires in COVID-19. V lost 5 bases and J lost 4; bases outside the gene matches: 7. The CDR3 extends over 15 amino acids. CDR1 is MDHEN and CDR2 is SYDVKM in the germline V gene. The assay was immunoSEQ multiplex PCR, and TCRdb's table has in-frame clones only and misses some. In the table there are fewer than 250,000 clones, approximately 81% of which are singletons. This chain links TRBV28 with TRBJ2-3; TRBD1 matches at 9 bases. The sequenced material came from peripheral blood. This receptor was taken from a human donor in a cohort sampled during active COVID-19. CDR3 region: CASSVPGQGADTQYF. The CDR3 nucleotides read TGTGCCAGCAGTGTACCGGGACAGGGAGCAGATACGCAGTATTTT. The full variable domain, with the rest looked up from reference TRBV28 and TRBJ2-3, is DVKVTQSSRYLVKRTGEKVFLECVQDMDHENMFWYRQDPGLGLRLIYFSYDVKMKEKGDIPEGYSVSREKKERFSLILESASTNQTSMYLCASSVPGQGADTQYFGPGTRLTVL.